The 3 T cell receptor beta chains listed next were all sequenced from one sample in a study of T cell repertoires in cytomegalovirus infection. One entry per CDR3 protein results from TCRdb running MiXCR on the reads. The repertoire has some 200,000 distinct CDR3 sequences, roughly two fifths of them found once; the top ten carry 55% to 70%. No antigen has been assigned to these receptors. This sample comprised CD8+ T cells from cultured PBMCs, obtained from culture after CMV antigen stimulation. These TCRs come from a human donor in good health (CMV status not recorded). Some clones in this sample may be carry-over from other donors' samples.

The CDR3 nucleotides are TGTGCCAGCAGGGAAGGGGGTGGTAGTCACACCGGGGAGCTGTTTTTT. It translates to CASREGGGSHTGELFF. This chain joins TRBV7-6 and TRBJ2-2, with D tentatively TRBD1 (6 bases). Trimming took 6 bases from V and 3 from J, leaving 17 bases between them. Germline V gives CDR1 SGHVS, CDR2 FNYEAQ. The length of the CDR3 is 16 residues.

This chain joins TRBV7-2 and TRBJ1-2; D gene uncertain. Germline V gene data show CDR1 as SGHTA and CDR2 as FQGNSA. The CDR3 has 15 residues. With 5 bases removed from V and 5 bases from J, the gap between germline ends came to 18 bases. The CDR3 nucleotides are TGTGCCAGCAGCCCTGACACCCGGAAAAAATATGGCTACACCTTC. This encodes CASSPDTRKKYGYTF.

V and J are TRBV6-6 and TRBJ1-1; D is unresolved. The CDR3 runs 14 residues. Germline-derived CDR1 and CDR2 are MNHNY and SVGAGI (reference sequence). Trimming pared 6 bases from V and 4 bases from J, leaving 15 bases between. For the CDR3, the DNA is TGTGCCAGCAGCTTTCGGGGTCTGGGCACTGAAGCTTTCTTT. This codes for CASSFRGLGTEAFF.